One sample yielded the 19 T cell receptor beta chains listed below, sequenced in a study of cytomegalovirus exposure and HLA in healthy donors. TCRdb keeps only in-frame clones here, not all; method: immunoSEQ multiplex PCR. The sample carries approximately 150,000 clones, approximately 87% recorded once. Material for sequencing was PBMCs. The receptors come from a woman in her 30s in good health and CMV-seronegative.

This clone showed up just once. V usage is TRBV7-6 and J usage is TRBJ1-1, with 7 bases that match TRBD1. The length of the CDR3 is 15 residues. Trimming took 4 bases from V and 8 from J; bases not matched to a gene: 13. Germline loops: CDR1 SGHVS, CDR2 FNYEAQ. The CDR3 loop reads CASSSDRVGASEAFF. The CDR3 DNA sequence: TGTGCCAGCAGCTCTGACAGGGTCGGGGCATCCGAAGCTTTCTTT. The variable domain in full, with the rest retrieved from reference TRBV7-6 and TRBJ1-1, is GAGVSQSPRYKVTKRGQDVALRCDPISGHVSLYWYRQALGQGPEFLTYFNYEAQQDKSGLPNDRFSAERPEGSISTLTIQRTEQRDSAMYRCASSSDRVGASEAFFGQGTRLTVV.

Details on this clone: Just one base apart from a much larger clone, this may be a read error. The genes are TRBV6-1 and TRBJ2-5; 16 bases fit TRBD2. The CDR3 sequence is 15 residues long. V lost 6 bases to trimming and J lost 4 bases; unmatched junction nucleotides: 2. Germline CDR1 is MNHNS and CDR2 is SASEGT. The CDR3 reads CASRGLAGGPETQYF. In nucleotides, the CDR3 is TGTGCCAGCAGGGGACTAGCGGGGGGGCCAGAGACCCAGTACTTC.

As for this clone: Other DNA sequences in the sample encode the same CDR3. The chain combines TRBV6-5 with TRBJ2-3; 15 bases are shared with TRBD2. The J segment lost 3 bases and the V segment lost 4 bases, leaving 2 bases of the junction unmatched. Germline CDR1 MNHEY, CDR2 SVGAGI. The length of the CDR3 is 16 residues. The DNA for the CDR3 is TGTGCCAGCAGTTCCGGACTAGCGGGGGGGACAGATACGCAGTATTTT. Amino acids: CASSSGLAGGTDTQYF.

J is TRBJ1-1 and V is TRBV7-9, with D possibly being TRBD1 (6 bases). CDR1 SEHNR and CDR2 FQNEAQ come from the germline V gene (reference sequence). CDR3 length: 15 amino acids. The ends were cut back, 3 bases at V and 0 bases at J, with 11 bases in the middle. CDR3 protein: CASSFQGPLNTEAFF. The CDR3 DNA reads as TGTGCCAGCAGCTTTCAGGGGCCCTTGAACACTGAAGCTTTCTTT.

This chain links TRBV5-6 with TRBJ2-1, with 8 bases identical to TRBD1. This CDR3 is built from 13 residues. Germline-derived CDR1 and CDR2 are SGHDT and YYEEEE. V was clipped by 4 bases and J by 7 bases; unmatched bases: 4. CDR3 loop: CASSPDRVNEQFF. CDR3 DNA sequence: TGTGCCAGCAGCCCGGACAGGGTGAATGAGCAGTTCTTC.

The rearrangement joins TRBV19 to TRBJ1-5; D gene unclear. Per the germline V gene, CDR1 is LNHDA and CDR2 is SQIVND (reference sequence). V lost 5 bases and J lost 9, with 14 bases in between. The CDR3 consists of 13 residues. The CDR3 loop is CASSQADLRPQHF. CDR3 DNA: TGTGCCAGTAGTCAGGCAGATCTTAGGCCCCAGCATTTT.

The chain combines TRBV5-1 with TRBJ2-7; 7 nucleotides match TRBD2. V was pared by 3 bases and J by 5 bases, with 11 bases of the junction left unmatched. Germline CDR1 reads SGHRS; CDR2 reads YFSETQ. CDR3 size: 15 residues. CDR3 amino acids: CASSWGGRGWNEQYF. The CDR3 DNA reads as TGCGCCAGCAGCTGGGGGGGACGGGGGTGGAACGAGCAGTACTTC.

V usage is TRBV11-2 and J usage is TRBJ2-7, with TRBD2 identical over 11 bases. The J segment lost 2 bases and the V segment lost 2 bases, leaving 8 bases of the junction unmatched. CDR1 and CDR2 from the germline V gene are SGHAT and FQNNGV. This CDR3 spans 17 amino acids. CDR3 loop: CASSLSTSGAETYEQYF. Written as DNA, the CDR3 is TGTGCCAGCAGCTTATCGACTAGCGGGGCAGAAACCTACGAGCAGTACTTC.

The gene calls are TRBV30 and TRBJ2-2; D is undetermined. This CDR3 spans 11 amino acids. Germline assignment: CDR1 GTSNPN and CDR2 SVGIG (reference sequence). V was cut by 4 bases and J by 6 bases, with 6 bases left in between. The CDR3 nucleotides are TGTGCCTGGATGGGCTCCGGGGAGCTGTTTTTT. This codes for CAWMGSGELFF.

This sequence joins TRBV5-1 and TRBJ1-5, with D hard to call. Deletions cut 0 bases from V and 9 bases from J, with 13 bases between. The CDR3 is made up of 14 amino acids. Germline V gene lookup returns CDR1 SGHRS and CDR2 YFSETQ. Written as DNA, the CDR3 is TGCGCCAGCAGCTTGGATTTTGGCAATTGGCCCCAGCATTTT. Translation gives CASSLDFGNWPQHF.

CDR3 in amino acids: CASSFTASTDTQYF. The DNA of the CDR3 is TGTGCCAGCAGCTTTACAGCTAGCACAGATACGCAGTATTTT. This sequence joins TRBV5-4 and TRBJ2-3; D unclear. CDR1 is SGHNT, CDR2 YYREEE, per germline (reference sequence). This CDR3 is built from 14 residues. Trimming took off 2 bases at V and 0 bases at J, with 7 bases between the two ends. The whole variable domain, remainder taken from reference TRBV5-4 and TRBJ2-3, is ETGVTQSPTHLIKTRGQQVTLRCSSQSGHNTVSWYQQALGQGPQFIFQYYREEENGRGNFPPRFSGLQFPNYSSELNVNALELDDSALYLCASSFTASTDTQYFGPGTRLTVL.

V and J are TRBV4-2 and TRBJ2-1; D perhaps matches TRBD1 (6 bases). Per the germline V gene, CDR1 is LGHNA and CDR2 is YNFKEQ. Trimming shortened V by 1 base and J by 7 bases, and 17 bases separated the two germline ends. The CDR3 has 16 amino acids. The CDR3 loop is CASSQGGGGWTNEQFF. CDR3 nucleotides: TGTGCCAGCAGCCAAGGTGGGGGCGGGTGGACGAATGAGCAGTTCTTC.

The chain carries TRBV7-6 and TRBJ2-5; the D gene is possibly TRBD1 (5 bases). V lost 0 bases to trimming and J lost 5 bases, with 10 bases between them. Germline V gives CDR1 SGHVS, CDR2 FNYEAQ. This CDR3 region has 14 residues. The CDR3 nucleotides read TGTGCCAGCAGCTTAGCCTTGGGGCCGGAGACCCAGTACTTC. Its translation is CASSLALGPETQYF.

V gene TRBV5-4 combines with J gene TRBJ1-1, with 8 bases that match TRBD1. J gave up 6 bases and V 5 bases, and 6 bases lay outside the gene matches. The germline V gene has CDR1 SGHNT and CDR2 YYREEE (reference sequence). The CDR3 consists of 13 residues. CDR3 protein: CASRQDRGSEAFF. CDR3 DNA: TGTGCCAGCAGACAAGACAGGGGATCTGAAGCTTTCTTT.

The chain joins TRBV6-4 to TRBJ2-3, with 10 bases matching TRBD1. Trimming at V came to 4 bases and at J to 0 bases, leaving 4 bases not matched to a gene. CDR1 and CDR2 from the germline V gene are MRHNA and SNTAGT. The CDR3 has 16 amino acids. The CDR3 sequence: CASSVDRGLSTDTQYF. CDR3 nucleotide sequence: TGTGCCAGCAGTGTAGACAGGGGGCTAAGCACAGATACGCAGTATTTT.

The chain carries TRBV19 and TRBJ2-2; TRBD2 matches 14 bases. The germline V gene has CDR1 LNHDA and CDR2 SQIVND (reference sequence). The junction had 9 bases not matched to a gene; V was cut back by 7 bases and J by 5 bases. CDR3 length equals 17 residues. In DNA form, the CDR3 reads TGTGCCAGTACCTCGACTAGCGGGGGGGCCTTTACCGGGGAGCTGTTTTTT. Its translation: CASTSTSGGAFTGELFF.

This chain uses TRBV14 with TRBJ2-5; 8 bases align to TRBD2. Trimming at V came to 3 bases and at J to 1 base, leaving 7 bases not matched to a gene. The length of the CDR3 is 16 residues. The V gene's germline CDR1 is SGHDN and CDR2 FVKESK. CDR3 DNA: TGTGCCAGCAGCCACCGACTAGCGCCACTCCAAGAGACCCAGTACTTC. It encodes CASSHRLAPLQETQYF.

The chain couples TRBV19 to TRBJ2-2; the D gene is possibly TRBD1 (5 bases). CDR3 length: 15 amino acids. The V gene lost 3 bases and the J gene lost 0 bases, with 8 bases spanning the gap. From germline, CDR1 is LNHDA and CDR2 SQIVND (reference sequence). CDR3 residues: CASSMLGPNTGELFF. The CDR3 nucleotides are TGTGCCAGTAGTATGTTGGGGCCGAACACCGGGGAGCTGTTTTTT.

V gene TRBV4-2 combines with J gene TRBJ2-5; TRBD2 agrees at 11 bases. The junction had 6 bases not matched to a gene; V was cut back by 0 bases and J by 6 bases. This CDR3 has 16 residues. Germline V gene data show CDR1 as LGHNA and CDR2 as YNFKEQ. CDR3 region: CASSQDSGGALKTQYF. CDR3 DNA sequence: TGTGCCAGCAGCCAAGATAGCGGGGGGGCCCTAAAGACCCAGTACTTC.